What follows describes a single T cell receptor (beta chain). Its antigen is not identified. This record belongs to a study of vaccination and CD4 T cells after COVID-19. The wider study: In the convalescent cohort, there were six males and four females, two of them Hispanic.

Sample treatment: roughly 10-day PBMC culture with coronavirus spike peptide pools or control peptides (ViraFEST assay). Prior to the COVID-19 pandemic (2011-2018), the unexposed donor's CD4+ T cells were collected. Germline V gives CDR1 SGHTA, CDR2 FQGTGA. V gave up 4 bases and J gave up 6 bases; unmatched junction bases: 0. This CDR3 is built from 11 residues. Sequencing of cultured CD4+ T cell DNA used the Oncomine TCR Beta short-read assay. Using its own MiXCR run on the PCR reads, TCRdb lists one record per CDR3 protein. The data contain some 2,800 distinct CDR3 sequences, roughly two fifths of them singletons.

The clonotype originates from a human donor in good health. Specimen: CD4+ T cells from blood, cultured in vitro. The rearrangement links TRBV7-3 to TRBJ2-7; 7 bases match TRBD1. This chain's CDR3 is CASSSGGEQYF. CDR3 nucleotides: TGTGCCAGCAGCTCAGGGGGCGAGCAGTACTTC.